Listed here are 14 T cell receptor beta chains from one sample, sequenced in a study of T cells in Graves' hyperthyroidism and ophthalmopathy. The source material, RNA transcripts, was used to amplify TCR beta CDR3 regions. First-round RT-PCR with HTBI primers amplified the TCR CDR3 region. Each CDR3 protein gets one entry after TCRdb re-called the multiplex PCR reads with MiXCR. The data show around 350,000 distinct CDR3 sequences, approximately 19% seen once. Material: blood. These receptors were obtained from a woman aged 18-29 years with Graves' hyperthyroidism.

In this sample, this clonotype turned up many times. This chain connects TRBV7-9 to TRBJ1-5; the D gene is possibly TRBD1 (5 bases). Germline V lookup: CDR1 SEHNR, CDR2 FQNEAQ (reference sequence). V lost 0 bases and J 13 bases, leaving 13 bases between the germline ends. This CDR3 has 13 amino acids. The CDR3 DNA reads as TGTGCCAGCAGCTTAGCGGGGGAAAACCTTCAGCATTTT. Residues: CASSLAGENLQHF.

This clonotype was counted at least ten times. J is TRBJ1-1 and V is TRBV24-1, with 7 bases that match TRBD1. CDR3 length: 15 amino acids. With V trimmed by 3 bases and J by 6 bases, 9 bases remained unmatched. Germline V gene lookup returns CDR1 KGHDR and CDR2 SFDVKD. This CDR3 is CATSDPRQGRAEAFF. The CDR3 nucleotides read TGTGCCACCAGTGATCCCCGACAGGGAAGGGCTGAAGCTTTCTTT.

In this sample, this clonotype turned up many times. The DNA of the CDR3 is TGTGCCAGCAGTTTAGCGCACCGCCGGCACTATGGCTACACCTTC. Protein product: CASSLAHRRHYGYTF. This sequence joins TRBV12-3 or TRBV12-4 and TRBJ1-2; D not certain. The CDR3 contains 15 residues. The germline V and J ends were trimmed by 0 bases and 3 bases, with 11 bases remaining between them.

The table lists this clonotype with many counts. This rearrangement joins TRBV6-1 to TRBJ1-1; D is ambiguous. CDR1 is MNHNS and CDR2 is SASEGT in the germline V gene. The ends were cut back, 8 bases at V and 1 base at J, with 11 bases in the middle. The CDR3 extends over 13 amino acids. Here the CDR3 reads CASLRTENTEAFF. CDR3 DNA sequence: TGTGCCAGCCTTCGGACGGAGAACACTGAAGCTTTCTTT.

At least ten counts were recorded for this clonotype. This may be a read error: a much more frequent sequence differs by one nucleotide. This chain connects TRBV6-1 to TRBJ2-5; 10 nucleotides line up with TRBD2. Germline loops: CDR1 MNHNS, CDR2 SASEGT. With 2 bases clipped from V and 1 base from J, the junction kept 1 base outside the gene matches. The CDR3 is made up of 15 amino acids. CDR3 protein: CASSELAGAQETQYF. The CDR3 DNA sequence: TGTGCCAGCAGTGAACTAGCGGGGGCCCAAGAGACCCAGTACTTC.

This clonotype was recorded many times. Sequence at one end of the junction differs from germline and may be a read error. This chain joins TRBV30 and TRBJ2-2, with unresolved D. Germline V CDR1 and CDR2: GTSNPN, SVGIG (reference sequence). The CDR3 contains 12 residues. The CDR3 loop is CAWGVFAGELFF. In DNA, the CDR3 is TGTGCCTGGGGTGTTTTTGCCGGGGAGCTGTTTTTT.

This clonotype has only one observation. This could be a read error, since a much larger clone is one nucleotide away. The rearrangement uses TRBV4-1 and TRBJ2-6, with D possibly being TRBD2 (7 bases). Germline loops: CDR1 MGHRA, CDR2 YSYEKL. The CDR3 covers 20 residues. The CDR3 DNA is TGCGCCAGCAGCCAACCCCACGGGGGGCCCAAACTCTCTGGGGCCTACGTCCTGACTTTC. Its translation: CASSQPHGGPKLSGAYVLTF.

Worth noting for this clonotype: This may be a read error, as it is one base from a much larger clone. V usage is TRBV7-2 and J usage is TRBJ1-2, with 12 bases matching TRBD1. From germline, CDR1 is SGHTA and CDR2 FQGNSA. This CDR3 region has 14 residues. With V trimmed by 5 bases and J by 6 bases, 4 bases remained unmatched. CDR3 nucleotide sequence: TGTGCCAGCAGCCCCGGGACAGGGGGCAATGGCTACACCTTC. The encoded protein is CASSPGTGGNGYTF.

This clonotype has only a few counts. The CDR3, as DNA: TGTGCCAGCAGGGAATCCGGAGGCAGCTATGGCTACACCTTC. This gives the protein CASRESGGSYGYTF. V usage is TRBV3-1 and J usage is TRBJ1-2; D gene ambiguous. The ends were cut back, 6 bases at V and 4 bases at J, with 15 bases in the middle. The CDR3 loop spans 14 amino acids. Germline V gene sequence: CDR1 LGHDT, CDR2 YNNKEL (reference sequence).

Ten or more counts support this clonotype. V is TRBV9 and J is TRBJ2-5, with 11 bases matching TRBD2. Germline loops: CDR1 SGDLS, CDR2 YYNGEE. Losses at the gene ends were 5 bases for V and 4 bases for J; bases not matched to a gene: 4. The CDR3 has 14 amino acids. The CDR3 reads CASSSGGAGETQYF. The CDR3, as DNA: TGTGCCAGCAGTAGCGGGGGGGCCGGAGAGACCCAGTACTTC.

This clonotype was found many times. This sequence joins TRBV20-1 and TRBJ1-3, with a weak D call TRBD1 (6 bases). CDR3 length equals 13 residues. Germline V lookup: CDR1 DFQATT, CDR2 SNEGSKA (reference sequence). The V and J ends lost 6 bases and 4 bases respectively, with 13 bases between them. The CDR3 DNA follows: TGCAGTGCCTCAAGGGGGGCCGGAAACACCATATATTTT. It translates to CSASRGAGNTIYF.

This clonotype was seen repeatedly, ten times or more. The rearrangement uses TRBV19 and TRBJ1-1; tentatively, D is TRBD1 (5 bases). CDR3 length equals 15 residues. Between the trimmed V and J ends, which lost 3 bases and 0 bases, there was a span of 11 bases. Germline lookup yields CDR1 LNHDA and CDR2 SQIVND (reference sequence). CDR3 nucleotide sequence: TGTGCCAGTAGTATCCGAGGGGTGGTGAACACTGAAGCTTTCTTT. Translating it yields CASSIRGVVNTEAFF.

This clonotype was detected a few times. The rearrangement links TRBV3-1 to TRBJ2-7; no firm D call. Trimming took 1 base from V and 4 from J, leaving 5 bases between them. CDR3 length: 12 residues. Germline assignment: CDR1 LGHDT and CDR2 YNNKEL (reference sequence). CDR3 amino acids: CASSQVGYEQYF. The DNA of the CDR3 is TGTGCCAGCAGCCAAGTTGGTTACGAGCAGTACTTC.

This clonotype has at least ten counts. The chain couples TRBV6-1 to TRBJ1-5, with D tentatively TRBD1 (5 bases). This CDR3 has 15 amino acids. The V end lost 9 bases, the J end lost 5 bases, and 20 bases lay between the germline ends. Germline CDR1 and CDR2: MNHNS and SASEGT. The CDR3 region has the DNA TGTGCCAGTTGGTCCCGGGCAGGGATATATCAGCCCCAGCATTTT. This sequence encodes CASWSRAGIYQPQHF.